This T cell receptor (beta chain) was captured by sequencing in a study of response to subunit inactivated influenza vaccine. TCRdb itself ran the RT-PCR reads through MiXCR, one entry per CDR3 protein. This table holds about 190,000 distinct CDR3 sequences, under 15% found once. Per the germline V gene, CDR1 is MNHEY and CDR2 is SVGAGI. CDR3 length equals 15 residues. The ends were cut back, 0 bases at V and 0 bases at J, with 8 bases in the middle. This clonotype has more than one count but fewer than ten. Its specificity is not known. General observations from the study: The authors suggested that few new T cells are recruited per seasonal influenza vaccination.

This receptor was obtained from a man between 45 and 60 years old who received an inactivated influenza vaccine. The chain recombines TRBV6-5 with TRBJ1-2; no definite D call. Material: CD8+ T cells sorted from PBMCs, obtained about 5 days after vaccination. In DNA form, the CDR3 reads TGTGCCAGCAGTTACTCCCAGGATACTAACTATGGCTACACCTTC. Translated: CASSYSQDTNYGYTF.